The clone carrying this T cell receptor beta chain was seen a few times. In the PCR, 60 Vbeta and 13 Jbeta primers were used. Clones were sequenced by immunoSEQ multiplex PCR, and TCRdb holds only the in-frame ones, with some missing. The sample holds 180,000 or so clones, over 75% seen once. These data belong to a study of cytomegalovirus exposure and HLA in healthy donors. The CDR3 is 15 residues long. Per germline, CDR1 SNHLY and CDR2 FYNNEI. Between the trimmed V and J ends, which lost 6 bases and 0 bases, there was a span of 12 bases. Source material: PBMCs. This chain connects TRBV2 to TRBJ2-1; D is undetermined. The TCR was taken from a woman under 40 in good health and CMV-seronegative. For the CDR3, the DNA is TGTGCCAGCAGCGCGGAAATGAGCTCCTACAATGAGCAGTTCTTC. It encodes CASSAEMSSYNEQFF.